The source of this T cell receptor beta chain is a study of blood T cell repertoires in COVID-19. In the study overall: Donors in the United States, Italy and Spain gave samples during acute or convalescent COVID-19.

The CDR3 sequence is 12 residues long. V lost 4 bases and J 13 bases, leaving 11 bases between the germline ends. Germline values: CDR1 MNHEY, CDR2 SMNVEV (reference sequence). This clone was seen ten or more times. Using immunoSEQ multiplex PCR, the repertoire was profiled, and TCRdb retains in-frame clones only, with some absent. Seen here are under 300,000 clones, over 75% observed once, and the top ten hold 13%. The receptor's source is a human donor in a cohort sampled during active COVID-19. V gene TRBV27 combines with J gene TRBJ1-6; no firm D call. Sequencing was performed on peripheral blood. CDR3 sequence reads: CASSSPSTPLHF. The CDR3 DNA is TGTGCCAGCAGTTCCCCTAGTACCCCCCTCCACTTT.